This is a list of T cell receptor beta chains from one sample in a study of OX40 agonist ivuxolimab in advanced cancers. Here immunoSEQ multiplex PCR was the method, and the copy in TCRdb shows in-frame clones only, minus some. The sample lists 60,000 to 80,000 clones; 79% were seen once. The sample here was CD4+ or CD8+ T cells sorted from blood, taken in a trial of the OX40 agonist ivuxolimab. These receptors all stem from an adult with an advanced solid tumor such as melanoma, head and neck, liver or kidney cancer. Each CDR3 is given with its conserved first and last residue. Fields, in order: D gene, J gene, V gene, clone size, CDR3 length, CDR3 DNA, CDR3 protein. D genes are given only for firm matches. The size field is filled for only some rows; it gives once, few, many or a size class.

D gene: TRBD2; J gene: TRBJ2-1; V gene: TRBV7-6; clone size: NA; CDR3 length: 15; CDR3 DNA: TGTGCCAGCAGCTTGGAAGCGGGGGCGTACAATGAGCAGTTCTTC; CDR3 protein: CASSLEAGAYNEQFF
D gene: TRBD1; J gene: TRBJ2-7; V gene: TRBV12-5; clone size: NA; CDR3 length: 15; CDR3 DNA: TGTGCTAGTGGTTCGAAGGGGGCCGGGTCCTACGAGCAGTACTTC; CDR3 protein: CASGSKGAGSYEQYF
D gene: TRBD1; J gene: TRBJ1-1; V gene: TRBV27; clone size: NA; CDR3 length: 13; CDR3 DNA: TGTGCCAGCAGTTTTACGACAGGGCGTGAGGCTTTCTTT; CDR3 protein: CASSFTTGREAFF
D gene: NA; J gene: TRBJ1-5; V gene: TRBV5-8; clone size: NA; CDR3 length: 14; CDR3 DNA: TGTGCCAGCAGCTTGGCACGAGTAAATCAGCCCCAGCATTTT; CDR3 protein: CASSLARVNQPQHF
D gene: NA; J gene: TRBJ2-5; V gene: TRBV18; clone size: NA; CDR3 length: 14; CDR3 DNA: TGTGCCAGCTCACCACCCTCAGGACGGGAGACCCAGTACTTC; CDR3 protein: CASSPPSGRETQYF
D gene: TRBD1; J gene: TRBJ2-2; V gene: TRBV7-6; clone size: NA; CDR3 length: 15; CDR3 DNA: TGTGCCAGCAGCGGCACAGGGGAAGACACCGGGGAGCTGTTTTTT; CDR3 protein: CASSGTGEDTGELFF
D gene: NA; J gene: TRBJ2-7; V gene: TRBV9; clone size: few; CDR3 length: 15; CDR3 DNA: TGTGCCAGCAGCGAGAGGGGAGGGGGTCAGTACGAGCAGTACTTC; CDR3 protein: CASSERGGGQYEQYF
D gene: NA; J gene: TRBJ1-1; V gene: TRBV7-9; clone size: few; CDR3 length: 15; CDR3 DNA: TGTGCCAGCAGCTCGACAGAAGGGACTACGACTGAAGCTTTCTTT; CDR3 protein: CASSSTEGTTTEAFF
D gene: NA; J gene: TRBJ1-5; V gene: TRBV21-1; clone size: NA; CDR3 length: 18; CDR3 DNA: TGTGCCAGCAGCAAAAGGGACAGGCTTCCTTGGGGTTATCAGCCCCAGCATTTT; CDR3 protein: CASSKRDRLPWGYQPQHF
D gene: NA; J gene: TRBJ2-7; V gene: TRBV5-8; clone size: NA; CDR3 length: 15; CDR3 DNA: TGTGCCAGCAGCTTGCAATCCGGGGCTCTCTACGAGCAGTACTTC; CDR3 protein: CASSLQSGALYEQYF
D gene: TRBD1; J gene: TRBJ2-3; V gene: TRBV19; clone size: NA; CDR3 length: 16; CDR3 DNA: TGTGCCAGTAGTATGAGGGGGCGAAGTCGGACAGATACGCAGTATTTT; CDR3 protein: CASSMRGRSRTDTQYF
D gene: NA; J gene: TRBJ2-7; V gene: TRBV29-1; clone size: NA; CDR3 length: 13; CDR3 DNA: TGCAGCGCCAAGGACGGATACTCGTACGAGCAGTACTTC; CDR3 protein: CSAKDGYSYEQYF
D gene: NA; J gene: TRBJ2-7; V gene: TRBV27; clone size: NA; CDR3 length: 13; CDR3 DNA: TGTGCCAGCAGTTCCATCGGGCCTTACGAGCAGTACTTC; CDR3 protein: CASSSIGPYEQYF
D gene: NA; J gene: TRBJ2-7; V gene: TRBV18; clone size: NA; CDR3 length: 14; CDR3 DNA: TGTGCCAGCTCACCCAGGGCGGAGACCTACGAGCAGTACTTC; CDR3 protein: CASSPRAETYEQYF
D gene: TRBD1; J gene: TRBJ2-7; V gene: TRBV29-1; clone size: NA; CDR3 length: 13; CDR3 DNA: TGCAGCGCCCAGGACAGGGACTCCTACGAGCAGTACTTC; CDR3 protein: CSAQDRDSYEQYF
D gene: NA; J gene: TRBJ1-4; V gene: TRBV6-7; clone size: few; CDR3 length: 17; CDR3 DNA: TGTGCCAGCAGTTACTCGAGTCGGCTAACACCTAATGAAAAACTGTTTTTT; CDR3 protein: CASSYSSRLTPNEKLFF